The source of this T cell receptor (beta chain) is a study of cytomegalovirus exposure and HLA in healthy donors. Study conclusions and caveats: The Asian-associated ancestry cluster reportedly had fewer N-insertions than the roughly 670-donor mean in a later analysis. The study flagged roughly 150 TCR beta chains as cytomegalovirus-associated. Among CMV-associated TCR beta chains, most appeared HLA-restricted in a later analysis.

Researchers ran the PCR with 60 Vbeta and 13 Jbeta primers. Some clones are missing from TCRdb's copy, which holds only in-frame ones; the method was immunoSEQ multiplex PCR. The sample carries over 150,000 clones, 77% recorded once. Trimming removed 4 bases from V and 5 bases from J, with 11 bases in between. Looked up from germline, CDR1 is SGHNT and CDR2 is YYREEE (reference sequence). This CDR3 comprises 13 residues. Donors showed nominal health when sampled, although they likely had unrecorded immune exposures. Details on this clone: Its antigen remains unidentified.

The V and J genes are TRBV5-4 and TRBJ2-3, with D perhaps TRBD2 (6 bases). This TCR came from a woman younger than 45 in good health and CMV-seropositive. Sample: PBMCs. CDR3 nucleotides: TGTGCCAGCAGCAGGGAGGATATAGATACGCAGTATTTT. This codes for CASSREDIDTQYF.